This T cell receptor beta chain was recovered during a study of siplizumab effects on memory and regulatory T cells. As for this clone: Antigen unknown.

Study-wide points: The naive T cell population seemed more diverse than memory cells and seemed a major contributor to the alloresponse. Among sequences traceable to unstimulated CD4+ memory cells, alloreactive ones were significantly reduced by siplizumab.

Trimming shortened V by 7 bases and J by 4 bases, and 14 bases separated the two germline ends. The CDR3 is 13 residues long. Looked up from germline, CDR1 is SQVTM and CDR2 is ANQGSEA. Repertoires were generated with immunoSEQ multiplex PCR, while TCRdb's copy carries only in-frame clones and drops some. Of about 100,000 clones listed, about 95% were seen once; the top ten hold over 1%. The V gene is TRBV29-1, the J gene TRBJ2-1; no definite D call. Source material: non-Treg CD4+ T cells sorted from blood. This receptor was obtained from a human donor in good health. In DNA form, the CDR3 reads TGCAGCGGCACTCGATTTAATTACAATGAGCAGTTCTTC. The encoded protein is CSGTRFNYNEQFF.